Listed below are T cell receptor beta chains from one sample, sequenced in a study of memory CD8 T cells in hepatitis C reinfection. Profiling relied on immunoSEQ multiplex PCR, and the TCRdb table lists in-frame clones only, not all of them. The sample has roughly 6,200 clones, around 89% seen once. The sequenced sample was naive CD8+ T cells sorted from blood. The receptor source for this set is a man aged 50-59 years with hepatitis C virus infection. Both conserved end residues are part of each CDR3. D genes are given only for firm matches. The listing skips clone size in some rows; elsewhere it reads once, few, many or a size class.

>TRBV27|TRBJ2-7|-|TRBD1
CASRPGQGVLEQYF
TGTGCCAGCAGACCGGGACAGGGGGTACTCGAGCAGTACTTC
>TRBV4-1|TRBJ2-1|-|TRBD1
CASSQPRPGQGTDNEQFF
TGCGCCAGCAGCCAACCTAGACCGGGACAGGGGACCGACAATGAGCAGTTCTTC
>TRBV5-6|TRBJ1-1|few|-
CASSWADTNTEAFF
TGTGCCAGCAGCTGGGCCGACACGAACACTGAAGCTTTCTTT
>TRBV7-2|TRBJ2-3|-|-
CASSLVGGTDTQYF
TGTGCCAGCAGCTTAGTCGGCGGGACAGATACGCAGTATTTT
>TRBV5-6|TRBJ2-7|-|TRBD2
CASSLTSGSYEQYF
TGTGCCAGCAGCTTAACTAGCGGGAGCTACGAGCAGTACTTC
>TRBV28|TRBJ2-7|-|TRBD1
CASTRDRGLREEQYF
TGTGCCAGCACCCGGGACAGGGGGCTTCGGGAAGAGCAGTACTTC
>TRBV5-5|TRBJ1-5|-|TRBD1
CASSPSTGGIQPQHF
TGTGCCAGCAGCCCATCTACAGGGGGCATTCAGCCCCAGCATTTT
>TRBV21-1|TRBJ2-7|-|-
CASSKAATSTYEQYF
TGTGCCAGCAGCAAAGCGGCGACTAGTACCTACGAGCAGTACTTC
>TRBV10-1|TRBJ2-7|-|TRBD1
CASPGTGIYEQYF
TGCGCCAGCCCCGGGACAGGTATCTACGAGCAGTACTTC
>TRBV6-5|TRBJ1-4|once|TRBD1
CASSYSVGTDGKLFF
TGTGCCAGCAGTTATTCCGTTGGGACAGATGGAAAACTGTTTTTT
>TRBV9|TRBJ2-1|-|TRBD1
CASSVSGTGGRNEQFF
TGTGCCAGCAGCGTATCCGGGACAGGGGGGAGGAATGAGCAGTTCTTC
>TRBV4-1|TRBJ2-5|-|TRBD1
CASSPRGTAALGETQYF
TGCGCCAGCAGCCCTCGAGGGACAGCCGCGCTGGGAGAGACCCAGTACTTC
>TRBV11-2|TRBJ1-4|-|-
CASSLDTTGTGLFF
TGTGCCAGCAGCTTAGATACCACAGGGACCGGACTGTTTTTT
>TRBV5-1|TRBJ2-1|-|TRBD1
CASSFRQGPLSEQFF
TGCGCCAGCAGCTTCCGACAGGGGCCCTTGAGTGAGCAGTTCTTC
>TRBV27|TRBJ2-2|-|TRBD1
CASSLGQVPTGELFF
TGTGCCAGCAGCCTTGGACAGGTGCCGACCGGGGAGCTGTTTTTT
>TRBV27|TRBJ2-7|-|-
CASSSPAYEQYF
TGTGCCAGCAGCTCCCCGGCCTACGAGCAGTACTTC
>TRBV7-9|TRBJ2-7|-|TRBD1
CASSWRDRGIYEQYF
TGTGCCAGCAGCTGGCGGGACAGGGGTATCTACGAGCAGTACTTC
>TRBV6-1|TRBJ2-7|-|-
CASSEWEFPYEQYF
TGTGCCAGCAGTGAATGGGAGTTTCCGTACGAGCAGTACTTC
>TRBV27|TRBJ1-4|-|-
CASGPYPATNEKLFF
TGTGCCAGTGGTCCCTACCCCGCAACTAATGAAAAACTGTTTTTT
>TRBV27|TRBJ2-5|-|-
CASSPYGGAETQYF
TGTGCCAGCAGTCCTTACGGAGGGGCAGAGACCCAGTACTTC
>TRBV11-2|TRBJ2-7|-|TRBD2
CASSLVGTSDHEQYF
TGTGCCAGCAGCTTAGTTGGGACTAGCGATCACGAGCAGTACTTC
>TRBV28|TRBJ2-7|once|TRBD2
CASRLAGEYPTYEQYF
TGTGCCAGCCGACTAGCGGGGGAATACCCGACCTACGAGCAGTACTTC
>TRBV6-6|TRBJ2-7|-|-
CASSRSQGRFDYEQYF
TGTGCCAGCAGCCGATCACAGGGGAGGTTTGACTACGAGCAGTACTTC
>TRBV13|TRBJ2-7|-|-
CASSSPLDYEQYF
TGTGCCAGCAGCTCCCCGCTAGACTACGAGCAGTACTTC
>TRBV19|TRBJ2-1|-|-
CASSIVGGAYEQFF
TGTGCCAGTAGTATAGTTGGGGGCGCCTATGAGCAGTTCTTC
>TRBV28|TRBJ2-7|-|TRBD1
CASSSGLDRVDSYEQYF
TGTGCCAGCAGTTCGGGCCTGGACAGGGTGGACTCCTACGAGCAGTACTTC
>TRBV5-1|TRBJ2-2|-|TRBD1
CASSPGTGPNTGELFF
TGCGCCAGCAGCCCCGGGACAGGGCCGAACACCGGGGAGCTGTTTTTT
>TRBV13|TRBJ2-2|-|-
CASSPRDTGELFF
TGTGCCAGCAGCCCTCGGGACACCGGGGAGCTGTTTTTT
>TRBV27|TRBJ2-7|-|TRBD1
CASSLIRGLYEQYF
TGTGCCAGCAGTTTAATCAGGGGGCTCTACGAGCAGTACTTC
>TRBV13|TRBJ2-5|-|-
CASSLGLVQETQYF
TGTGCCAGCAGCTTAGGACTAGTTCAAGAGACTCAGTACTTC
>TRBV9|TRBJ2-3|-|TRBD2
CASSVAGGLAGTDTQYF
TGTGCCAGCAGCGTAGCTGGGGGACTAGCGGGCACAGATACGCAGTATTTT
>TRBV6-1|TRBJ2-3|-|TRBD1
CASSDFGTGTDTQYF
TGTGCCAGCAGTGATTTTGGGACAGGCACAGATACGCAGTATTTT
>TRBV11-3|TRBJ2-5|-|TRBD1
CASSSLEETGGETQYF
TGTGCCAGCAGCTCACTAGAAGAGACAGGGGGGGAGACCCAGTACTTC
>TRBV27|TRBJ1-5|-|TRBD1
CASSLLGPGGNQPQHF
TGTGCCAGCAGTTTATTAGGTCCAGGGGGTAATCAGCCCCAGCATTTT
>TRBV9|TRBJ2-3|-|TRBD2
CASSVLGGGSTDTQYF
TGTGCCAGCAGCGTATTGGGGGGGGGTAGCACAGATACGCAGTATTTT
>TRBV4-2|TRBJ2-7|-|TRBD1
CASSQETGQAAYEQYF
TGTGCCAGCAGCCAAGAAACGGGACAGGCCGCCTACGAGCAGTACTTC
>TRBV5-6|TRBJ2-1|few|-
CASSLGQYNEQFF
TGTGCCAGCAGCTTGGGCCAGTACAATGAGCAGTTCTTC
>TRBV6-5|TRBJ1-1|-|TRBD1
CASSLQGGTEAFF
TGTGCCAGCAGTCTACAGGGGGGGACTGAAGCTTTCTTT
>TRBV4-3|TRBJ1-2|large|-
CASSQADDSANYGYTF
TGCGCCAGCAGCCAAGCTGACGACAGTGCTAACTATGGCTACACCTTC
>TRBV28|TRBJ2-7|-|TRBD1
CASSPGQGAVYEQYF
TGTGCCAGCAGCCCCGGACAGGGGGCGGTCTACGAGCAGTACTTC
>TRBV19|TRBJ2-7|-|-
CASSPTVSGSYEQYF
TGTGCCAGTAGTCCGACGGTCTCGGGCTCCTACGAGCAGTACTTC
>TRBV11-3|TRBJ2-1|-|-
CASSLDWGKDSEQFF
TGTGCCAGCAGCTTAGATTGGGGAAAGGACAGTGAGCAGTTCTTC
>TRBV4-2|TRBJ1-5|-|-
CASSQDSGLNQPQHF
TGTGCCAGCAGCCAAGATTCAGGACTCAATCAGCCCCAGCATTTT
>TRBV6-4|TRBJ2-7|-|TRBD2
CASSVGEGTSGSLREGEQYF
TGTGCCAGCAGTGTGGGGGAGGGGACTAGCGGGAGCCTTAGAGAGGGCGAGCAGTACTTC
>TRBV6-1|TRBJ1-1|-|TRBD1
CASSVGQGHTEAFF
TGTGCCAGCAGTGTAGGACAGGGACATACTGAAGCTTTCTTT